The 22 T cell receptor beta chains below all came from one sample that was sequenced in a study of blood T cell repertoires in COVID-19. Sequencing was performed with immunoSEQ multiplex PCR; in TCRdb, only in-frame clones are kept and a portion is missing. The sample includes around 200,000 clones, around nine tenths of them seen just once. The sequenced sample consisted of peripheral blood. Every receptor here comes from a man younger than 40 with acute or convalescent COVID-19.

The chain uses TRBV28 and TRBJ1-6, with D possibly matching TRBD1 (5 bases). V gave up 1 base and J gave up 6 bases, with 16 bases separating them. This CDR3 comprises 17 residues. CDR1 is MDHEN and CDR2 is SYDVKM in the germline V gene. CDR3 in amino acids: CASSLYRQTPFNSPLHF. The CDR3 DNA is TGTGCCAGCAGTTTATACAGACAGACTCCCTTTAATTCACCCCTCCACTTT.

This chain uses TRBV18 with TRBJ1-5; 11 bases fit TRBD1. CDR3 size: 16 residues. From germline, CDR1 is KGHSH and CDR2 LQKENI. J gave up 6 bases and V 1 base, and 5 bases lay outside the gene matches. The CDR3 DNA sequence: TGTGCCAGCTCACCACAAGGACAGGGGGCAGGTCAGCCCCAGCATTTT. It yields the protein CASSPQGQGAGQPQHF.

This chain joins TRBV6-7 and TRBJ1-3; TRBD1 is a possible D gene (5 bases). TRBV6-7 is reported as an ORF; its role is uncertain. Trimming took 6 bases from V and 7 from J, leaving 19 bases between them. The CDR3 runs to 15 residues. This CDR3 is CASSSRRQPGNTIYF. DNA for the CDR3: TGTGCCAGCAGCTCCCGGCGACAGCCCGGGAACACCATATATTTT.

The chain couples TRBV5-3 to TRBJ2-7; D is possibly TRBD1 (5 bases). TRBV5-3 is marked as an open reading frame, function uncertain. V lost 1 base to trimming and J lost 6 bases, with 14 bases between them. CDR3 size: 14 residues. The CDR3 bases are TGTGCCAGAAGCTTGAGGACACAGCCCCCCGAGCAGTACTTC. Protein: CARSLRTQPPEQYF.

The chain combines TRBV7-8 with TRBJ2-7, with TRBD2 as a possible D gene (5 bases). V lost 5 bases, J lost 2 bases, and 25 bases lay in between. CDR1 is SGHVS and CDR2 is FQNEAQ in the germline V gene. CDR3 length equals 18 residues. CDR3 bases: TGTGCCAGCAGCCCCTACGGAGGTAGGGCAGCCGGTACCTACGAGCAGTACTTC. Protein product: CASSPYGGRAAGTYEQYF.

The chain links TRBV7-9 to TRBJ1-1; TRBD1 matches at 7 bases. CDR1 and CDR2 (germline): SEHNR, FQNEAQ (reference sequence). V lost 2 bases to trimming and J lost 7 bases; unmatched junction nucleotides: 7. This CDR3 region has 14 residues. The DNA of the CDR3 is TGTGCCAGCAGCTTATCACAGGGGCGAAATGAAGCTTTCTTT. As protein: CASSLSQGRNEAFF.

The chain links TRBV15 to TRBJ1-3; D is unresolved. Germline-derived CDR1 and CDR2 are LNHNV and YYDKDF (reference sequence). V lost 0 bases to trimming and J lost 6 bases, with 21 bases between them. The length of the CDR3 is 18 residues. The CDR3 region is CATSRDFGGGSEVNTIYF. The CDR3 DNA is TGTGCCACCAGCAGAGATTTTGGTGGAGGGAGTGAGGTAAACACCATATATTTT.

This clone was counted a single time. The chain couples TRBV28 to TRBJ1-5, with a tentative D call TRBD1 (5 bases). Between the trimmed V and J ends, which lost 6 bases and 6 bases, there was a span of 12 bases. Germline V lookup: CDR1 MDHEN, CDR2 SYDVKM. The CDR3 totals 13 residues. The CDR3 region is CASSTGWSQPQHF. The CDR3, as DNA: TGTGCCAGCAGCACAGGATGGAGTCAGCCCCAGCATTTT.

The table lists this clone with a count of one. V and J are TRBV24-1 and TRBJ2-5; possible D gene TRBD2, 5 bases. The length of the CDR3 is 12 residues. Trimming cost V 10 bases and J 5 bases, with 13 bases left between them. Per germline, CDR1 KGHDR and CDR2 SFDVKD. The CDR3 sequence is CATLGSVETQYF. DNA of the CDR3: TGTGCCACACTAGGGTCGGTCGAGACCCAGTACTTC.

The rearrangement uses TRBV11-2 and TRBJ2-1; 7 nucleotides match TRBD2. V dropped 3 bases and J dropped 0; count of bases not matched to a gene: 2. CDR3 length: 15 amino acids. Germline CDR1 reads SGHAT; CDR2 reads FQNNGV. The DNA for the CDR3 is TGTGCCAGCAGCTTGTGGACTAGCTCCTACAATGAGCAGTTCTTC. This sequence encodes CASSLWTSSYNEQFF.

CDR3 in amino acids: CASSPRQLAGAGEQYF. CDR3 nucleotides: TGTGCCAGCTCACCACGGCAACTAGCGGGAGCTGGGGAGCAGTACTTC. The chain has TRBV18 and TRBJ2-7; 11 positions agree with TRBD2. The CDR3 loop spans 16 amino acids. Germline CDR1 KGHSH, CDR2 LQKENI. Losses at the gene ends were 1 base for V and 7 bases for J; bases not matched to a gene: 9.

The rearrangement joins TRBV18 to TRBJ2-7; 11 nucleotides line up with TRBD1. V gave up 5 bases and J gave up 3 bases; unmatched junction bases: 6. CDR1 is KGHSH, CDR2 LQKENI, per germline. This CDR3 contains 15 residues. In DNA, the CDR3 is TGTGCCAGCTCAGACGGGACAGGGGGTTTCTACGAGCAGTACTTC. Translation gives CASSDGTGGFYEQYF.

CDR3 bases: TGTGCCAGCCAGGACAGAGGGTATGGCTACACCTTC. This sequence encodes CASQDRGYGYTF. J is TRBJ1-2 and V is TRBV7-9, with D perhaps TRBD1 (6 bases). Between the trimmed V and J ends, which lost 8 bases and 5 bases, there was a span of 12 bases. The CDR3 has 12 residues. Germline lookup yields CDR1 SEHNR and CDR2 FQNEAQ (reference sequence).

The chain uses TRBV6-5 and TRBJ2-3; 8 bases line up with TRBD2. The J segment lost 8 bases and the V segment lost 4 bases, leaving 14 bases of the junction unmatched. This CDR3 is built from 16 residues. The germline V gene has CDR1 MNHEY and CDR2 SVGAGI. This chain's CDR3 is CASSLAGGGGMGTQYF. Here the CDR3 DNA reads TGTGCCAGCAGTTTGGCGGGGGGAGGGGGAATGGGTACGCAGTATTTT.

The chain uses TRBV12-2 and TRBJ1-5. TRBV12-2 is reported as a pseudogene. The CDR3 spans 14 residues. The CDR3 DNA reads TGTGCAAGTCGCCTAGGGGGGGAGAGACAGCCCCAGCATTTT. Its translation: CASRLGGERQPQHF.

V usage is TRBV28 and J usage is TRBJ2-2; D is possibly TRBD1 (6 bases). The V end lost 5 bases, the J end lost 4 bases, and 11 bases lay between the germline ends. Germline CDR1 and CDR2: MDHEN and SYDVKM. The CDR3 consists of 14 residues. The CDR3 sequence is CASSPDSLTGELFF. The CDR3 DNA is TGTGCCAGCAGTCCGGACAGCCTCACCGGGGAGCTGTTTTTT.

The chain combines TRBV28 with TRBJ2-6; 9 nucleotides align to TRBD1. V trimming: 5 bases; J trimming: 1 base; junction bases outside the gene matches: 9. Germline loops: CDR1 MDHEN, CDR2 SYDVKM. The CDR3 has 18 residues. This CDR3 is CASSRGDRAPSGANVLTF. CDR3 coding DNA: TGTGCCAGCAGTCGGGGGGACAGGGCCCCATCTGGGGCCAACGTCCTGACTTTC.

Points on this clone: Sequence at one end of the junction differs from germline and may be a read error. The chain recombines TRBV5-4 with TRBJ2-3, with D perhaps matching TRBD2 (5 bases). The length of the CDR3 is 14 residues. Germline CDR1 reads SGHNT; CDR2 reads YYREEE (reference sequence). CDR3 nucleotide sequence: TGTGCCAGCAGCTTGTGGTCTAGCAGAGATACGCAGTATTTT. This encodes CASSLWSSRDTQYF.

The chain has TRBV9 and TRBJ2-3, with a possible D match to TRBD2 (5 bases). Trimming removed 3 bases from V and 0 bases from J, with 17 bases in between. CDR1 is SGDLS, CDR2 YYNGEE, per germline. The CDR3 runs 17 residues. CDR3 sequence: CASSAAPRRGSTDTQYF. CDR3 nucleotide sequence: TGTGCCAGCAGCGCAGCTCCTAGACGGGGAAGCACAGATACGCAGTATTTT.

The chain has TRBV6-5 and TRBJ1-5; D remains unclear. Between the trimmed V and J ends, which lost 7 bases and 2 bases, there was a span of 15 bases. The CDR3 contains 15 residues. Germline V gene sequence: CDR1 MNHEY, CDR2 SVGAGI. The CDR3 region is CASTPGEGGNQPQHF. CDR3 coding DNA: TGTGCCAGCACCCCCGGGGAGGGCGGCAATCAGCCCCAGCATTTT.

The genes are TRBV5-4 and TRBJ1-3; D gene uncertain. The CDR3 runs 15 residues. V lost 0 bases and J 6 bases, leaving 13 bases between the germline ends. Germline lookup yields CDR1 SGHNT and CDR2 YYREEE (reference sequence). The CDR3 region is CASSLAGGPLNTIYF. The DNA of the CDR3 is TGTGCCAGCAGCTTGGCGGGAGGCCCTTTAAACACCATATATTTT.

The chain employs TRBV19 and TRBJ2-1, with a weak D call TRBD2 (5 bases). Per the germline V gene, CDR1 is LNHDA and CDR2 is SQIVND (reference sequence). V lost 4 bases and J lost 5, with 9 bases in between. There are 13 residues in the CDR3. CDR3 nucleotide sequence: TGTGCCAGTAGTACCGTCGGGAACAATGAGCAGTTCTTC. This sequence encodes CASSTVGNNEQFF.